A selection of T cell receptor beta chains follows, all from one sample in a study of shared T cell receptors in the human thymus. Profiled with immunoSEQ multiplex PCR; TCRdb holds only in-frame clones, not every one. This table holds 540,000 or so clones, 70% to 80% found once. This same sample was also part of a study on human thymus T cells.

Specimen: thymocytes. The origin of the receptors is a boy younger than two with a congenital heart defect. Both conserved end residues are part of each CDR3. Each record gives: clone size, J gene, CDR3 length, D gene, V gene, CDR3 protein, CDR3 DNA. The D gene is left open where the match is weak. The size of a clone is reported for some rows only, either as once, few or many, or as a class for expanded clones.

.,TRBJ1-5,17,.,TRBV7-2,CASSLINRESGNQPQHF,TGTGCCAGCAGCTTAATCAACAGGGAGAGTGGTAATCAGCCCCAGCATTTT
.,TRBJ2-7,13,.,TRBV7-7,CASSSGRTYEQYF,TGTGCTAGCAGCTCCGGTAGAACCTACGAGCAGTACTTC
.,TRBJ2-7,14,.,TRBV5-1,CASSLGRSSYEQYF,TGCGCCAGCAGCTTGGGCCGGAGCTCCTACGAGCAGTACTTC
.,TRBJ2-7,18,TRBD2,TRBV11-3,CASSPGLAGEIGTYEQYF,TGTGCCAGCAGCCCGGGACTAGCGGGAGAGATCGGCACCTACGAGCAGTACTTC
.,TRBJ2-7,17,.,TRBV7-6,CASSLASGQPQAYEQYF,TGTGCCAGCAGCTTAGCGAGTGGGCAGCCCCAAGCCTACGAGCAGTACTTC
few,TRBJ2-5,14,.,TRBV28,CASSLCSGQETQYF,TGTGCCAGCAGTTTATGTAGCGGCCAAGAGACCCAGTACTTC
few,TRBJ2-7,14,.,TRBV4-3,CASSQTVDSYEQYF,TGCGCCAGCAGCCAAACGGTAGACTCTTACGAGCAGTACTTC
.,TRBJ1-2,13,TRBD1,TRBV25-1,CASRPGTVHGYAF,TGTGCCAGCAGGCCCGGGACAGTTCATGGCTACGCCTTC
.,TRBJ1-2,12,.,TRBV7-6,CASSYAGDGYTF,TGTGCCAGCAGCTACGCAGGGGATGGCTACACCTTC
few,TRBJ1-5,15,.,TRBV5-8,CASSLTGNSNQPQHF,TGTGCCAGCAGCTTGACGGGAAATAGCAATCAGCCCCAGCATTTT
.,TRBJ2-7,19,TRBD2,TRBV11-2,CASSLDFRGGGRADYEQYF,TGTGCCAGCAGCTTAGACTTCCGAGGTGGGGGGAGGGCCGACTACGAGCAGTACTTC
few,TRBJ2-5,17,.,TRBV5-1,CASSLARFETEQETQYF,TGCGCCAGCAGCTTGGCCCGATTCGAGACAGAGCAAGAGACCCAGTACTTC
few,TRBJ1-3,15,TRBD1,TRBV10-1,CASRDRTLGGNTIYF,TGCGCCAGCCGGGACAGGACTCTTGGAGGAAACACCATATATTTT
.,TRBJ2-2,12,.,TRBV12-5,CASGLNTGELFF,TGTGCTAGTGGCCTGAACACCGGGGAGCTGTTTTTT
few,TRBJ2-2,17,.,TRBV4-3,CASSQDRGSGTGGELFF,TGCGCCAGCAGCCAAGATAGGGGATCTGGGACTGGCGGGGAGCTGTTTTTT
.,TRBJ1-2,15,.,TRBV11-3,CASSPQVRGDYGYTF,TGTGCCAGCAGCCCTCAGGTCCGGGGGGACTATGGCTACACCTTC
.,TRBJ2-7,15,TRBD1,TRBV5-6,CASSLTGEGAYEQYF,TGTGCCAGCAGCTTAACAGGGGAAGGGGCCTACGAGCAGTACTTC
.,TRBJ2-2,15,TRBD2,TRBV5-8,CASKLKRDNTGELFF,TGTGCCAGCAAACTCAAGCGGGACAACACCGGGGAGCTGTTTTTT
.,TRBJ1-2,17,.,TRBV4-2,CASSQESVDRTIYGYTF,TGTGCCAGCAGCCAAGAGAGCGTTGACAGGACAATCTATGGCTACACCTTC
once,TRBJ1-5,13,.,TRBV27,CASSFSGCQPQHF,TGTGCCAGCAGTTTTTCAGGGTGTCAGCCCCAGCATTTT